The 32 T cell receptor beta chains presented below share a single source sample, sequenced in a study of Ad26.COV2.S vaccination and SARS-CoV-2 variants (TCRdb year 2021). The library was generated by the immunoSEQ multiplex PCR assay. Imported from immuneACCESS, the table was reduced by TCRdb to in-frame sequences with V and J called. These copies leave out some clones; in studies compared against another copy, an unresolved V gene accounts for under half, and the cause of the remainder is not known. This sample holds about 680,000 clones; 70% to 90% were observed only once. Approximately 1.5% of the sample belongs to the ten largest clones. This sample's treatment or condition label indicates: roughly 19 received Ad26.COV2.S at low or high dose, single or two shots; about 5 received placebo; per-sample allocation not given. For vaccine and placebo recipients, the sequenced repertoires came from samples collected on day 63 after the first injection.

The sequencing used peripheral blood, collected in a trial of Ad26.COV2.S vaccine versus placebo. The receptor source for this set is a person aged 18-65 years who received the Ad26.COV2.S COVID-19 vaccine or a placebo.

As concerns this clone: A much more abundant neighbour one base away suggests this may be a read error. The rearrangement links TRBV11-3 to TRBJ1-1, with a weak D call TRBD1 (5 bases). The germline V gene encodes CDR1 SGHNT and CDR2 YENEEA. V lost 2 bases and J lost 1, with 5 bases in between. The CDR3 consists of 13 residues. The CDR3: CASSLQGNTEAFF. The CDR3 bases are TGTGCCAGCAGCTTACAGGGGAACACTGAAGCTTTCTTT.

This clone was found once. The rearrangement uses TRBV5-6 and TRBJ2-3; D possibly corresponds to TRBD2 (5 bases). Germline V lookup: CDR1 SGHDT, CDR2 YYEEEE. V lost 4 bases and J 8 bases, leaving 11 bases between the germline ends. This CDR3 is 12 amino acids long. The CDR3, as DNA: TGTGCCAGCAGCCAGGACTCGGGTACGCAGTATTTT. Translation gives CASSQDSGTQYF.

The chain couples TRBV6-2 or TRBV6-3 to TRBJ2-2; D perhaps matches TRBD1 (6 bases). This CDR3 spans 16 amino acids. Per germline, CDR1 MNHEY and CDR2 SVGEGT. Trimming removed 5 bases from V and 0 bases from J, with 13 bases in between. CDR3 sequence reads: CASSLGASPNTGELFF. DNA of the CDR3: TGTGCCAGCAGTCTGGGGGCCAGCCCGAACACCGGGGAGCTGTTTTTT.

The DNA of the CDR3 is TGTGCCAGCAGCCTCGGGACTAGTTGGGAAAATGAGCAGTTCTTC. The encoded protein is CASSLGTSWENEQFF. This chain joins TRBV7-9 and TRBJ2-1; 8 positions agree with TRBD2. J lost 7 bases, V lost 5 bases, and 10 bases had no gene match. In germline, CDR1 is SEHNR, CDR2 FQNEAQ (reference sequence). CDR3 length: 15 amino acids.

V usage is TRBV9 and J usage is TRBJ2-1; 9 nucleotides line up with TRBD2. After removal of 0 bases from V and 10 bases from J, the junction contained 11 bases not matched to a gene. CDR3 length: 16 amino acids. Germline assignment: CDR1 SGDLS and CDR2 YYNGEE. The CDR3 protein is CASSVVTSGGAGEQFF. For the CDR3, the DNA is TGTGCCAGCAGCGTAGTGACTAGCGGAGGTGCTGGGGAGCAGTTCTTC.

The chain uses TRBV9 and TRBJ2-2, with D maybe TRBD2 (6 bases). The V end lost 5 bases, the J end lost 8 bases, and 19 bases lay between the germline ends. The CDR3 runs to 15 residues. The germline V gene has CDR1 SGDLS and CDR2 YYNGEE. This CDR3 is CASSPGPVGGGELFF. The CDR3 region has the DNA TGTGCCAGCAGTCCCGGACCAGTAGGAGGGGGGGAGCTGTTTTTT. The complete variable domain, with remaining parts taken from reference TRBV9 and TRBJ2-2, reads DSGVTQTPKHLITATGQRVTLRCSPRSGDLSVYWYQQSLDQGLQFLIQYYNGEERAKGNILERFSAQQFPDLHSELNLSSLELGDSALYFCASSPGPVGGGELFFGEGSRLTVL.

The chain combines TRBV6-5 with TRBJ1-1; no reliable D call. The CDR3 consists of 14 residues. V shed 7 bases and J shed 1 base, with 13 bases lying between them. Germline V CDR1 and CDR2: MNHEY, SVGAGI. This CDR3 reads CASKGSLGNTEAFF. The DNA of the CDR3 is TGTGCCAGCAAGGGTTCCTTGGGGAACACTGAAGCTTTCTTT.

The chain joins TRBV5-4 to TRBJ2-1, with 7 bases that match TRBD2. Germline lookup yields CDR1 SGHNT and CDR2 YYREEE (reference sequence). V lost 2 bases to trimming and J lost 9 bases; unmatched junction nucleotides: 8. The CDR3 runs to 14 residues. As DNA, the CDR3 is TGTGCCAGCAGCTTTTTGGAGCGGGGATTTGAGCAGTTCTTC. It specifies CASSFLERGFEQFF.

This clone was recorded only once. V is TRBV7-9 and J is TRBJ1-1, with TRBD1 matching over 8 bases. This CDR3 spans 17 amino acids. CDR1 SEHNR and CDR2 FQNEAQ come from the germline V gene (reference sequence). Trimming removed 7 bases from V and 2 bases from J; junction bases left unmatched: 15. CDR3 sequence: CASTNFKTGQANTEAFF. The CDR3, as DNA: TGTGCCAGCACCAACTTCAAGACGGGACAGGCCAACACTGAAGCTTTCTTT.

The chain links TRBV5-1 to TRBJ1-1; D gene ambiguous. Between the trimmed V and J ends, which lost 6 bases and 1 base, there was a span of 4 bases. The germline CDR1 and CDR2 sequences are SGHRS and YFSETQ. The CDR3 length is 11 residues. DNA of the CDR3: TGCGCCAGCACTGGGAACACTGAAGCTTTCTTT. This sequence encodes CASTGNTEAFF.

J is TRBJ1-6 and V is TRBV6-4, with D possibly matching TRBD1 (5 bases). Germline assignment: CDR1 MRHNA and CDR2 SNTAGT. Trimming removed 3 bases from V and 8 bases from J, with 8 bases in between. The CDR3 contains 13 residues. The CDR3 region has the DNA TGTGCCAGCAGTGAAGGGACCCATTCACCCCTCCACTTT. It encodes CASSEGTHSPLHF.

This chain joins TRBV12-3 or TRBV12-4 and TRBJ1-1; no firm D call. The V end lost 0 bases, the J end lost 0 bases, and 2 bases lay between the germline ends. This CDR3 has 13 residues. In nucleotides, the CDR3 is TGTGCCAGCAGTTTAGCCGTGAACACTGAAGCTTTCTTT. Translating it yields CASSLAVNTEAFF.

This clone was seen a few times. This rearrangement joins TRBV2 to TRBJ2-1; TRBD2 agrees at 10 bases. This CDR3 comprises 16 residues. Germline loops: CDR1 SNHLY, CDR2 FYNNEI. Trimming cost V 3 bases and J 2 bases; bases outside gene matches: 4. The CDR3 spells CASSDGSGGTYNEQFF. The CDR3 nucleotides are TGTGCCAGCAGTGATGGTAGCGGGGGGACCTACAATGAGCAGTTCTTC. Full variable domain (missing parts from reference TRBV2 and TRBJ2-1): EPEVTQTPSHQVTQMGQEVILRCVPISNHLYFYWYRQILGQKVEFLVSFYNNEISEKSEIFDDQFSVERPDGSNFTLKIRSTKLEDSAMYFCASSDGSGGTYNEQFFGPGTRLTVL.

The chain couples TRBV7-2 to TRBJ1-5; D is uncertain. The germline V and J ends were trimmed by 1 base and 7 bases, with 14 bases remaining between them. CDR1 and CDR2 from the germline V gene are SGHTA and FQGNSA. The CDR3 is made up of 15 amino acids. CDR3 bases: TGTGCCAGCAGCTTAGTATATGGCGGGGAGCAGCCCCAGCATTTT. Translation gives CASSLVYGGEQPQHF.

The V call is TRBV28, the J call TRBJ1-5; TRBD1 matches at 7 bases. CDR3 length: 16 residues. CDR1 and CDR2 (germline): MDHEN, SYDVKM. The junction had 12 bases not matched to a gene; V was cut back by 4 bases and J by 6 bases. The CDR3 region has the DNA TGTGCCAGCAGTTCCAGGGGGGGCAAGTTGGGTCAGCCCCAGCATTTT. This sequence encodes CASSSRGGKLGQPQHF.

The chain has TRBV10-3 and TRBJ1-6; no reliable D call. The CDR3 consists of 13 residues. V gave up 2 bases and J gave up 10 bases, with 9 bases separating them. The germline V gene encodes CDR1 ENHRY and CDR2 SYGVKD. The CDR3 loop reads CAISEAGVSPLHF. The CDR3 DNA reads TGTGCCATCAGTGAGGCTGGGGTCTCACCCCTCCACTTT.

Of note for this clone: Other DNA sequences in the sample encode the same CDR3. The chain has TRBV7-2 and TRBJ1-2; TRBD1 might be the D (6 bases). The CDR3 is made up of 13 amino acids. The germline V and J ends were trimmed by 0 bases and 7 bases, with 9 bases remaining between them. Per the germline V gene, CDR1 is SGHTA and CDR2 is FQGNSA. The DNA for the CDR3 is TGTGCCAGCAGCTTAGCTGGCAGGGGTGGCTACACCTTC. This codes for CASSLAGRGGYTF.

The chain recombines TRBV7-8 with TRBJ1-5; tentatively, D is TRBD1 (5 bases). Germline V gives CDR1 SGHVS, CDR2 FQNEAQ. CDR3 length: 15 residues. V dropped 5 bases and J dropped 0 bases, with 11 bases sitting between them. The CDR3 here is CASSADRPSNQPQHF. In DNA form, the CDR3 reads TGTGCCAGCAGCGCCGACAGACCTAGCAATCAGCCCCAGCATTTT.

The gene calls are TRBV24-1 and TRBJ1-5; the D gene is possibly TRBD1 (6 bases). Germline V gene lookup returns CDR1 KGHDR and CDR2 SFDVKD. The CDR3 consists of 14 residues. V gave up 5 bases and J gave up 3 bases, with 10 bases separating them. For the CDR3, the DNA is TGTGCCACCAGTGCCGACAGGCCCAATCAGCCCCAGCATTTT. The encoded protein is CATSADRPNQPQHF.

This clone is a singleton in its sample. The chain combines TRBV27 with TRBJ2-1; 9 bases align to TRBD2. The germline V gene encodes CDR1 MNHEY and CDR2 SMNVEV (reference sequence). V shed 3 bases and J 6 bases; nucleotides not matched to a gene: 6. The CDR3 length is 15 residues. CDR3 region: CASSLGASGINEQFF. The CDR3 nucleotides are TGTGCCAGCAGTTTGGGGGCTAGCGGGATCAATGAGCAGTTCTTC.

The rearrangement links TRBV10-3 to TRBJ1-1; D unclear. The CDR3 extends over 14 amino acids. V lost 4 bases and J 1 base, leaving 10 bases between the germline ends. The germline V gene has CDR1 ENHRY and CDR2 SYGVKD. The CDR3 sequence: CAISAPQRNTEAFF. In nucleotides, the CDR3 is TGTGCCATCAGTGCGCCTCAGCGGAACACTGAAGCTTTCTTT.

This clone occurred a few times. This chain joins TRBV5-1 and TRBJ1-1; D might be TRBD1 (5 bases). Looked up from germline, CDR1 is SGHRS and CDR2 is YFSETQ. Trimming pared 4 bases from V and 1 base from J, leaving 8 bases between. The CDR3 is 13 residues long. Here the CDR3 reads CASSRGQNTEAFF. The CDR3 coding sequence is TGCGCCAGCAGCAGAGGACAGAACACTGAAGCTTTCTTT.

This chain joins TRBV5-1 and TRBJ1-3; D might be TRBD1 (6 bases). CDR1 is SGHRS, CDR2 YFSETQ, per germline. The V end was cut by 4 bases, the J end by 0 bases, with 14 bases between. The CDR3 loop spans 16 amino acids. The CDR3 spells CASSPSDSSSGNTIYF. In nucleotides, the CDR3 is TGCGCCAGCAGCCCTTCGGACAGTAGCTCTGGAAACACCATATATTTT.

The V gene is TRBV5-4, the J gene TRBJ1-4; D is possibly TRBD1 (5 bases). Trimming removed 0 bases from V and 2 bases from J, with 17 bases in between. Germline-derived CDR1 and CDR2 are SGHNT and YYREEE (reference sequence). The CDR3 is 18 amino acids. This chain's CDR3 is CASSLGGTTPGTNEKLFF. DNA of the CDR3: TGTGCCAGCAGCTTGGGGGGGACCACCCCGGGGACTAATGAAAAACTGTTTTTT.

The rearrangement links TRBV5-1 to TRBJ2-2; perhaps TRBD2 as D (6 bases). The CDR3 extends over 14 amino acids. Germline V gene sequence: CDR1 SGHRS, CDR2 YFSETQ. Trimming removed 1 base from V and 6 bases from J, with 10 bases in between. CDR3 sequence: CASSLPGVAGELFF. In nucleotides, the CDR3 is TGCGCCAGCAGCTTGCCGGGGGTGGCCGGGGAGCTGTTTTTT.

The J gene is TRBJ2-1, the V gene TRBV3-1 (or the pseudogene TRBV3-2), with 11 bases matching TRBD2. V was pared by 0 bases and J by 3 bases, with 10 bases of the junction left unmatched. Germline CDR1 is LGHDT and CDR2 is YNNKEL (reference sequence). This CDR3 region has 19 residues. CDR3 nucleotide sequence: TGTGCCAGCAGCCAAGATTGGCCTAGCGGGGGGCCTGGCTACAATGAGCAGTTCTTC. Its protein product is CASSQDWPSGGPGYNEQFF.

The rearrangement joins TRBV6-2 or TRBV6-3 to TRBJ1-3; D might be TRBD1 (5 bases). This CDR3 has 16 residues. CDR1 and CDR2 from the germline V gene are MNHEY and SVGEGT. V was pared by 0 bases and J by 1 base, with 10 bases between. The CDR3, as DNA: TGTGCCAGCAGTTACTCCCGACGGACATCTGGAAACACCATATATTTT. As protein: CASSYSRRTSGNTIYF.

The chain uses TRBV12-5 and TRBJ2-7; 9 bases align to TRBD1. Germline loops: CDR1 LGHNT, CDR2 FRNRAP. The trim removed 6 bases at V and 3 bases at J, leaving 9 bases unmatched. CDR3 size: 15 residues. This CDR3 is CASGKDRGPLYEQYF. The CDR3 DNA is TGTGCTAGTGGAAAGGACAGGGGTCCCCTCTACGAGCAGTACTTC.

This chain links TRBV29-1 with TRBJ2-7, with TRBD2 matching 10 bases. This CDR3 is built from 14 residues. The junction had 9 bases not matched to a gene; V was cut back by 8 bases and J by 2 bases. The germline V gene encodes CDR1 SQVTM and CDR2 ANQGSEA. CDR3 sequence (DNA): TGCAGCTCCCTCAGCGGGAGGGCTCCCTACGAGCAGTACTTC. Translated, it gives CSSLSGRAPYEQYF.

V gene TRBV5-6 combines with J gene TRBJ2-1; TRBD1 matches 7 bases. The V and J ends lost 6 bases and 7 bases, in that order; junction bases with no gene match: 10. The germline CDR1 and CDR2 sequences are SGHDT and YYEEEE. The CDR3 extends over 14 amino acids. The CDR3 DNA reads TGTGCCAGCACGGGGTATACAGGGGAGAATGAGCAGTTCTTC. Amino acid sequence: CASTGYTGENEQFF. Using reference TRBV5-6 and TRBJ2-1 for the parts outside the CDR3, the full variable domain is DAGVTQSPTHLIKTRGQQVTLRCSPKSGHDTVSWYQQALGQGPQFIFQYYEEEERQRGNFPDRFSGHQFPNYSSELNVNALLLGDSALYLCASTGYTGENEQFFGPGTRLTVL.

This chain joins TRBV13 and TRBJ1-5; D is unresolved. The CDR3 is 12 residues long. Trimming removed 4 bases from V and 9 bases from J, with 10 bases in between. In germline, CDR1 is PRHDT, CDR2 FYEKMQ (reference sequence). CDR3 sequence (DNA): TGTGCCAGCAGCTCCAGGTCCTCGCCCCAGCATTTT. This encodes CASSSRSSPQHF.

The J gene is TRBJ2-7, the V gene TRBV6-5; possibly TRBD1 for D (5 bases). From germline, CDR1 is MNHEY and CDR2 SVGAGI. V was shortened by 8 bases and J by 4 bases, with 12 bases between the two germline ends. This CDR3 is 12 amino acids long. CDR3 in DNA: TGTGCCAGCTGCTATAGGGGATACGAGCAGTACTTC. This codes for CASCYRGYEQYF.